This T cell receptor beta chain was recorded in a study of shared clonotypes between healthy human individuals. General study results and limits: Generally, naive subsets (rather than memory subsets) showed larger estimated richness.

A word on this clone: Its specificity is unknown.

The germline V gene encodes CDR1 SGHTA and CDR2 FQGTGA. CDR3 length: 14 amino acids. The V gene lost 4 bases and the J gene lost 0 bases, with 9 bases spanning the gap. Splitting of each subset's genomic DNA was done evenly across several immunoSEQ plates. The authors loaded 200 ng DNA, roughly 33,000 T cell genomes, into sorted-subset replicate PCRs. As originally analysed: ImmunoSEQ junction-only sequences lacked quality scores, so their filtering differed. Only in-frame clones appear in the TCRdb table, and some are missing; sequencing was by immunoSEQ multiplex PCR. The V and J calls and clone size were taken over from that table, and D and trimming were inferred from the DNA. Among 600,000 to 700,000 clones, about three quarters were seen once, and the ten largest hold around 1.8%.

Sample: memory CD4+ T cells sorted from blood. Subset given: CD45RA-negative fraction. The TCR sequence derives from a woman aged 25 to 39 in good health. The rearrangement uses TRBV7-3 and TRBJ2-5; D call uncertain. The CDR3 is CASSSVGNQETQYF. Here the CDR3 DNA reads TGTGCCAGCAGCTCCGTTGGGAACCAAGAGACCCAGTACTTC.